Listed here are 18 T cell receptor beta chains from one sample, sequenced in a study of cytomegalovirus exposure and HLA in healthy donors. PCR involved 60 Vbeta and 13 Jbeta primers. Method: immunoSEQ multiplex PCR; TCRdb's copy keeps in-frame clones and lacks some. The table records 90,000 to 130,000 clones, 70% to 85% of them present only once. Material for sequencing was PBMCs. These receptors originate from a man aged 25 to 40 in good health and CMV-seropositive.

V usage is TRBV19 and J usage is TRBJ1-1, with a possible D match to TRBD1 (5 bases). The V end lost 1 base, the J end lost 5 bases, and 14 bases lay between the germline ends. This CDR3 region has 15 residues. CDR1 and CDR2 from the germline V gene are LNHDA and SQIVND (reference sequence). In DNA form, the CDR3 reads TGTGCCAGTAGTATAGGGCACGGACGGGGGACTGAAGCTTTCTTT. It translates to CASSIGHGRGTEAFF.

J is TRBJ1-2 and V is TRBV19; 10 bases map to TRBD1. This CDR3 has 14 amino acids. Trimming cost V 10 bases and J 7 bases; bases outside gene matches: 12. The germline gives CDR1 LNHDA, CDR2 SQIVND (reference sequence). CDR3 coding DNA: TGTGCCACCTCTTGGTGGGACAGGGGCCTTGGCTACACCTTC. Protein sequence: CATSWWDRGLGYTF.

J is TRBJ1-2 and V is TRBV9; 7 bases line up with TRBD1. In germline, CDR1 is SGDLS, CDR2 YYNGEE. This CDR3 is 15 amino acids long. The junction had 9 bases not matched to a gene; V was cut back by 3 bases and J by 4 bases. This CDR3 reads CASSAPAGTAYGYTF. The CDR3 region has the DNA TGTGCCAGCAGCGCCCCTGCCGGGACAGCCTATGGCTACACCTTC.

The rearrangement joins TRBV7-9 to TRBJ2-1; a possible D gene is TRBD2 (6 bases). CDR1 and CDR2 from the germline V gene are SEHNR and FQNEAQ (reference sequence). The CDR3 has 16 amino acids. V shed 5 bases and J shed 8 bases, with 22 bases lying between them. The CDR3 DNA reads TGTGCCAGCAGCCACGGGGACTCGTCCTACGAATATGAGCAGTTCTTC. Translating gives CASSHGDSSYEYEQFF.

The J gene is TRBJ2-7, the V gene TRBV9; D is possibly TRBD1 (6 bases). CDR1 and CDR2 from the germline V gene are SGDLS and YYNGEE. There are 15 residues in the CDR3. The V end lost 4 bases, the J end lost 6 bases, and 20 bases lay between the germline ends. DNA of the CDR3: TGTGCCAGCAGCTTCGCCGATTCGACAGGCCCCGAGCAGTACTTC. Its translation is CASSFADSTGPEQYF. Drawing the rest from reference TRBV9 and TRBJ2-7, the complete variable domain is DSGVTQTPKHLITATGQRVTLRCSPRSGDLSVYWYQQSLDQGLQFLIQYYNGEERAKGNILERFSAQQFPDLHSELNLSSLELGDSALYFCASSFADSTGPEQYFGPGTRLTVT.

This sequence joins TRBV10-2 and TRBJ2-7; maybe TRBD1 (5 bases). Germline loops: CDR1 WSHSY, CDR2 SAAADI. This CDR3 is built from 15 residues. The V end lost 3 bases, the J end lost 6 bases, and 18 bases lay between the germline ends. DNA for the CDR3: TGCGCCAGCAGTGAAGGTATAGGACACAACCGCGAGCAGTACTTC. It translates to CASSEGIGHNREQYF.

The V and J genes are TRBV9 and TRBJ2-3; a weak D match, TRBD2 (5 bases). The germline gives CDR1 SGDLS, CDR2 YYNGEE. V was trimmed by 2 bases and J by 7 bases, leaving 11 bases between them. The CDR3 contains 13 residues. The CDR3 here is CASSVADYYTQYF. The CDR3 DNA reads as TGTGCCAGCAGCGTCGCCGACTACTATACGCAGTATTTT.

This clone was counted once. This rearrangement joins TRBV18 to TRBJ2-7; D might be TRBD1 (6 bases). Germline CDR1 KGHSH, CDR2 LQKENI. Trimming took 0 bases from V and 3 from J, leaving 9 bases between them. The CDR3 runs 14 residues. The CDR3 DNA sequence: TGTGCCAGCTCACCACCGTCCAGGGGCTACGAGCAGTACTTC. It encodes CASSPPSRGYEQYF.

The chain links TRBV6-1 to TRBJ2-3, with 11 bases lining up with TRBD1. CDR3 length equals 17 residues. V lost 4 bases, J lost 4 bases, and 10 bases stayed unmatched. The V gene's germline CDR1 is MNHNS and CDR2 SASEGT. CDR3 region: CASSANPGTGGSDTQYF. CDR3 DNA: TGTGCCAGCAGTGCAAACCCAGGGACAGGGGGTTCAGATACGCAGTATTTT.

The gene calls are TRBV7-2 and TRBJ2-7; D might be TRBD2 (6 bases). V was trimmed by 5 bases and J by 4 bases, leaving 15 bases between them. This CDR3 has 14 amino acids. Germline V CDR1 and CDR2: SGHTA, FQGNSA. The CDR3 region has the DNA TGTGCCAGCAGCCGAGGGTGGGGGAGGTACGAGCAGTACTTC. Residues: CASSRGWGRYEQYF.

The chain uses TRBV29-1 and TRBJ2-1; 10 bases line up with TRBD1. V shed 4 bases, J shed 8 bases, and the junction held 8 bases outside the gene matches. Germline CDR1 and CDR2: SQVTM and ANQGSEA. The CDR3 totals 14 residues. The CDR3 DNA reads as TGCAGCGTTGTGGACCGGGACAGGGGTTATGAGCAGTTCTTC. This translates into CSVVDRDRGYEQFF.

The chain couples TRBV9 to TRBJ1-1; no definite D call. Germline CDR1 is SGDLS and CDR2 is YYNGEE. The CDR3 is 13 amino acids. V was trimmed by 4 bases and J by 1 base, leaving 8 bases between them. The CDR3 sequence: CASSIAGNTEAFF. The CDR3 coding sequence is TGTGCCAGCAGCATTGCGGGGAACACTGAAGCTTTCTTT.

The chain couples TRBV30 to TRBJ1-1; perhaps TRBD1 as D (5 bases). The CDR3 contains 14 residues. With 0 bases removed from V and 5 bases from J, the gap between germline ends came to 13 bases. Germline V gene sequence: CDR1 GTSNPN, CDR2 SVGIG (reference sequence). CDR3 sequence (DNA): TGTGCCTGGAGTGTGGTGGGGCGCGAGACTGAAGCTTTCTTT. This gives the protein CAWSVVGRETEAFF.

V usage is TRBV12-5 and J usage is TRBJ1-3; D is unclear. V lost 2 bases and J 2 bases, leaving 7 bases between the germline ends. The CDR3 spans 14 residues. The germline CDR1 and CDR2 sequences are LGHNT and FRNRAP. The CDR3 loop is CASGLSGAGNTIYF. In DNA, the CDR3 is TGTGCTAGTGGTTTGTCTGGAGCTGGAAACACCATATATTTT.

The rearrangement links TRBV5-6 to TRBJ1-5; a possible D gene is TRBD1 (6 bases). V was trimmed by 1 base and J by 0 bases, leaving 14 bases between them. The CDR3 has 17 residues. Germline V gives CDR1 SGHDT, CDR2 YYEEEE. This CDR3 reads CASSLSRGGDSNQPQHF. The CDR3 DNA reads TGTGCCAGCAGCTTGAGTCGAGGGGGAGATAGCAATCAGCCCCAGCATTTT.

In its sample, this clone was seen once. The CDR3 nucleotides read TGTGCCAGTAGTACCGAGGGGGCTAGCGGGGGCATCACAGATACGCAGTATTTT. Its protein product is CASSTEGASGGITDTQYF. The chain employs TRBV19 and TRBJ2-3, with TRBD2 matching 10 bases. The germline gives CDR1 LNHDA, CDR2 SQIVND (reference sequence). The junction had 12 bases not matched to a gene; V was cut back by 4 bases and J by 2 bases. CDR3 length: 18 residues.

CDR3 nucleotide sequence: TGTGCCAGCAGTCGCCGGATCCACCCCCGGGACAGGGGCACAGATACGCAGTATTTT. Translated: CASSRRIHPRDRGTDTQYF. V and J are TRBV27 and TRBJ2-3; the match to TRBD1 covers 9 bases. Per germline, CDR1 MNHEY and CDR2 SMNVEV (reference sequence). This CDR3 region has 19 residues. The V gene end was trimmed by 5 bases and the J gene end by 1 base; junction bases not matched to a gene: 16.

A note on this clone: Distinct nucleotide sequences in the sample also encode this CDR3. The genes are TRBV15 and TRBJ2-7, with 7 positions matching TRBD2. Germline V gene data show CDR1 as LNHNV and CDR2 as YYDKDF (reference sequence). The J segment lost 3 bases and the V segment lost 0 bases, leaving 5 bases of the junction unmatched. The CDR3 totals 15 residues. CDR3 amino acids: CATSREGGGGYEQYF. The CDR3 DNA reads TGTGCCACCAGCAGAGAAGGCGGGGGAGGCTACGAGCAGTACTTC.